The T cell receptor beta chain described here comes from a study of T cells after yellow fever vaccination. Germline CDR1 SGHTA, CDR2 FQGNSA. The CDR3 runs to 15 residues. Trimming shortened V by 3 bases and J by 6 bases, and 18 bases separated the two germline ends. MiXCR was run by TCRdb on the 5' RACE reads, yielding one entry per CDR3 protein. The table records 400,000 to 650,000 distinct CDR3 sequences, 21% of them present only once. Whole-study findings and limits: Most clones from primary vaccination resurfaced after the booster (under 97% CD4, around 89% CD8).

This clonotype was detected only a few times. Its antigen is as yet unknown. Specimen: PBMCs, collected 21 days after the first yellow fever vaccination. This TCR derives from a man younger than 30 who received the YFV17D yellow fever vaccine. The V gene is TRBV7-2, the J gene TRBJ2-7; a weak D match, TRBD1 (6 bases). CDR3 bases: TGTGCCAGCAGCTTTCAAGGCCAGGGGTACGGCGAGCAGTACTTC. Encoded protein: CASSFQGQGYGEQYF. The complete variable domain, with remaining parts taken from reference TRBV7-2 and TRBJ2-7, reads GAGVSQSPSNKVTEKGKDVELRCDPISGHTALYWYRQSLGQGLEFLIYFQGNSAPDKSGLPSDRFSAERTGGSVSTLTIQRTQQEDSAVYLCASSFQGQGYGEQYFGPGTRLTVT.